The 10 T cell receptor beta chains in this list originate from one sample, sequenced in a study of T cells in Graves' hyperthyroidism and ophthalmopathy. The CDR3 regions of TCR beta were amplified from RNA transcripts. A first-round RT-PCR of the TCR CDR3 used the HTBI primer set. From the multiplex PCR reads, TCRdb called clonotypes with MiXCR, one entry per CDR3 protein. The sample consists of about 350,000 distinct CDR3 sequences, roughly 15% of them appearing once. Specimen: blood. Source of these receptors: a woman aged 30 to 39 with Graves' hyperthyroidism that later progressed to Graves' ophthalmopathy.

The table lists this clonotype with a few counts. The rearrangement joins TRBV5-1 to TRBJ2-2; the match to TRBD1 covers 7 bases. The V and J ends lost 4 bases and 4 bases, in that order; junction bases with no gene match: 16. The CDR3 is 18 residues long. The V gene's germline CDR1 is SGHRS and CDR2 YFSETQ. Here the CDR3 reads CASSPSQRTGWPTGELFF. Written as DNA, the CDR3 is TGCGCCAGCAGCCCGTCCCAAAGGACAGGCTGGCCCACCGGGGAGCTGTTTTTT.

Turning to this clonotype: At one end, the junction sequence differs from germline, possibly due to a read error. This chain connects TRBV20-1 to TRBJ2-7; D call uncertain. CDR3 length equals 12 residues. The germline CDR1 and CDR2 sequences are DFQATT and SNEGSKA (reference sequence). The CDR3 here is CSAGYSSYGQYF. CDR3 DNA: TGCAGTGCCGGGTATAGCTCCTACGGGCAGTACTTC.

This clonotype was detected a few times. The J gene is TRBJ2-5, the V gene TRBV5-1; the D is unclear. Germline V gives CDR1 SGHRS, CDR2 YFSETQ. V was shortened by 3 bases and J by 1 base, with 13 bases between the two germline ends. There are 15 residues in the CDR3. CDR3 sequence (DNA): TGCGCCAGCAGCTCCCCGATGGCGTTCCAAGAGACCCAGTACTTC. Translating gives CASSSPMAFQETQYF.

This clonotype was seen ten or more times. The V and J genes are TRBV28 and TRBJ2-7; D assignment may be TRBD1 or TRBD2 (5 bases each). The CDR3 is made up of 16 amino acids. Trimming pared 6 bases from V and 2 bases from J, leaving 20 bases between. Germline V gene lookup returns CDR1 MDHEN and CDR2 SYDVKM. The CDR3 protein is CASRTTRDLGPYEQYF. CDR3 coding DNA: TGTGCCAGCAGAACAACCCGGGACCTCGGACCCTACGAGCAGTACTTC.

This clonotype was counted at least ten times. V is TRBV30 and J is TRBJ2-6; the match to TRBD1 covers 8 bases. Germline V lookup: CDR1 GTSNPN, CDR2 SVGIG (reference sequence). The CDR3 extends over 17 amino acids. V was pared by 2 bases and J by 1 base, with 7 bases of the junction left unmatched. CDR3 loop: CAWSSTGDPSGANVLTF. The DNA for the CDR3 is TGTGCCTGGAGTTCGACAGGGGACCCTTCTGGGGCCAACGTCCTGACTTTC.

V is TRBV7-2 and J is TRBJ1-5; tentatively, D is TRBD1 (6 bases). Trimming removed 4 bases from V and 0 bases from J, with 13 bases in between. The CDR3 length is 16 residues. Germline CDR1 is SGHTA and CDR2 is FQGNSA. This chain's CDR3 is CASSSGTPYSNQPQHF. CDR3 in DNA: TGTGCCAGCAGCTCCGGGACACCATATAGCAATCAGCCCCAGCATTTT.

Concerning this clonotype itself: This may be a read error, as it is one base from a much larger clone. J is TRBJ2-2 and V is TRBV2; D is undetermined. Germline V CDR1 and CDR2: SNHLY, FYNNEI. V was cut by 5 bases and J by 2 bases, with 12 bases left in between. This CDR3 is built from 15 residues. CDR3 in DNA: TGTGCCAGCAGTTGTGAAACGTCTAACACCGGGGAGCTGTTTTTT. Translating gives CASSCETSNTGELFF.

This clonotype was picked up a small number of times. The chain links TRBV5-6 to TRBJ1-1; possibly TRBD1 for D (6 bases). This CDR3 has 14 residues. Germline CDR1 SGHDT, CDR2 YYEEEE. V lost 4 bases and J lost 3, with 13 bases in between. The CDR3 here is CASSPGAIHTEAFF. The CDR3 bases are TGTGCCAGCAGCCCAGGGGCCATCCACACTGAAGCTTTCTTT. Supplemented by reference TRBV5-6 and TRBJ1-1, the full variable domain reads DAGVTQSPTHLIKTRGQQVTLRCSPKSGHDTVSWYQQALGQGPQFIFQYYEEEERQRGNFPDRFSGHQFPNYSSELNVNALLLGDSALYLCASSPGAIHTEAFFGQGTRLTVV.

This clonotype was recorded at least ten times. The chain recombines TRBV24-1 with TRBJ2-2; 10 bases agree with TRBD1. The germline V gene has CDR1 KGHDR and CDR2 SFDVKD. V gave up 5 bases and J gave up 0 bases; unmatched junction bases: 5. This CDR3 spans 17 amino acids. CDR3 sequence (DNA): TGTGCCACCAGTGGTGAAGACAGGGGGCCGAACACCGGGGAGCTGTTTTTT. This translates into CATSGEDRGPNTGELFF.

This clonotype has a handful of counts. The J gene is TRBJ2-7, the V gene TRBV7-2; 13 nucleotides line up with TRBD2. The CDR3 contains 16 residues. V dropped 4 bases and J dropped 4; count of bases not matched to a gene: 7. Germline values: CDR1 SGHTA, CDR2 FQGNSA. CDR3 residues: CASSSWTSGGFYEQYF. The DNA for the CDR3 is TGTGCCAGCAGCTCCTGGACTAGCGGGGGATTTTACGAGCAGTACTTC. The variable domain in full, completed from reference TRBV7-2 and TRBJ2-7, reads GAGVSQSPSNKVTEKGKDVELRCDPISGHTALYWYRQSLGQGLEFLIYFQGNSAPDKSGLPSDRFSAERTGGSVSTLTIQRTQQEDSAVYLCASSSWTSGGFYEQYFGPGTRLTVT.